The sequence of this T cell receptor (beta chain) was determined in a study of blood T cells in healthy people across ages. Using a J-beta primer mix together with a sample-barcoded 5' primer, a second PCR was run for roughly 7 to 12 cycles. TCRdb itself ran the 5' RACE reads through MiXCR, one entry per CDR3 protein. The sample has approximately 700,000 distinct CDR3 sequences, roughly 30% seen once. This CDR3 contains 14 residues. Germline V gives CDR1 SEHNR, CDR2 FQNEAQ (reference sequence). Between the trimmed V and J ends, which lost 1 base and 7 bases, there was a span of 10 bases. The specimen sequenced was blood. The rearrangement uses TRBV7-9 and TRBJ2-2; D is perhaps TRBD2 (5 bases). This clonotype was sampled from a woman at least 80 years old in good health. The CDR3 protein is CASSLGLEVGELFF. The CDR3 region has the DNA TGTGCCAGCAGCTTAGGTTTGGAGGTCGGGGAGCTGTTTTTT. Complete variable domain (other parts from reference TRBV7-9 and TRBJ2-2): DTGVSQNPRHKITKRGQNVTFRCDPISEHNRLYWYRQTLGQGPEFLTYFQNEAQLEKSRLLSDRFSAERPKGSFSTLEIQRTEQGDSAMYLCASSLGLEVGELFFGEGSRLTVL.